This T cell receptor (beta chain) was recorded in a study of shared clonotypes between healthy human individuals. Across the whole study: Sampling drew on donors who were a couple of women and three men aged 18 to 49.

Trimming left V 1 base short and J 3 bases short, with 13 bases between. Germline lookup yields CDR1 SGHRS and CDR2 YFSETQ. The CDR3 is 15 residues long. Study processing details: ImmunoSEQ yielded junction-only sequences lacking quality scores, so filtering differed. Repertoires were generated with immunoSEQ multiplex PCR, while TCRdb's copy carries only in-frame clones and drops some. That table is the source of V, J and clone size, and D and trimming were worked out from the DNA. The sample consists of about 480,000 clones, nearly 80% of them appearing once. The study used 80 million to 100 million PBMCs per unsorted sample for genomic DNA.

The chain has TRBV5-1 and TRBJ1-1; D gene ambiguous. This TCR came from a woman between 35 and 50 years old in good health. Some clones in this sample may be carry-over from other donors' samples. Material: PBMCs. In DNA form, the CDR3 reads TGCGCCAGCAGCTTGAGCGGGTCTTCTTACACTGAAGCTTTCTTT. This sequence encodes CASSLSGSSYTEAFF.